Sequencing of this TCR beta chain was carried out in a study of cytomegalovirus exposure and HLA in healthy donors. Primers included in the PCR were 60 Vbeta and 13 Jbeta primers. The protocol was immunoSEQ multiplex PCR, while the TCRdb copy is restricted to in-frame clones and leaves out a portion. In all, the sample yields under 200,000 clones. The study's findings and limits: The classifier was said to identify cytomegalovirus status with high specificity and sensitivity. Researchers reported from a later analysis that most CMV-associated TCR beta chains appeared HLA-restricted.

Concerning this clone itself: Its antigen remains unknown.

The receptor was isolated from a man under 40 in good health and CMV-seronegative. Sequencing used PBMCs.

This CDR3 is CASSSRTYRLGRGGEQYF. CDR3 sequence (DNA): TGTGCCAGCAGCTCACGGACGTACCGGTTGGGTAGGGGTGGTGAGCAGTACTTC. The V gene is TRBV7-2, the J gene TRBJ2-7, with a tentative D call TRBD1 (5 bases). The CDR3 spans 18 residues. V dropped 4 bases and J dropped 7 bases, with 29 bases sitting between them. Germline V gene lookup returns CDR1 SGHTA and CDR2 FQGNSA.